This T cell receptor (beta chain) was observed in a study of blood T cell repertoires in COVID-19. The overall study: The samples span acute and convalescent COVID-19 from the United States, Italy and Spain.

The CDR3 extends over 14 amino acids. Trimming at V came to 0 bases and at J to 10 bases, leaving 7 bases not matched to a gene. CDR1 and CDR2 from the germline V gene are SGHRS and YFSETQ. Only in-frame clones appear in the TCRdb table, and some are missing; sequencing was by immunoSEQ multiplex PCR. The sample contains 140,000 to 150,000 clones, 87% of which appear only once. The clonotype was recovered from a man older than 75 with acute or convalescent COVID-19. The sequencing sample was made of peripheral blood. The rearrangement joins TRBV5-1 to TRBJ2-1; the match to TRBD2 covers 7 bases. The CDR3 nucleotides read TGCGCCAGCAGCTTGGATGCGGGAGAACGGGAGCAGTTCTTC. Translation: CASSLDAGEREQFF.